The next 5 T cell receptor beta chains were all read from a single sample in a study of cytomegalovirus exposure and HLA in healthy donors. PCR used 60 Vbeta primers and 13 Jbeta primers. The table came from immunoSEQ multiplex PCR; TCRdb's copy has only in-frame clones and leaves some out. This listing includes 150,000 to 200,000 clones. Sequencing was performed on PBMCs. These receptors were collected from an older woman in good health and CMV-seronegative.

The CDR3 DNA follows: TGTGCCAGCAGTCCCCTAAGCTCCTACGAGCAGTACTTC. This sequence encodes CASSPLSSYEQYF. This rearrangement joins TRBV28 to TRBJ2-7, with no clear D. Germline V lookup: CDR1 MDHEN, CDR2 SYDVKM. CDR3 length equals 13 residues. With 5 bases removed from V and 0 bases from J, the gap between germline ends came to 8 bases.

The chain has TRBV5-1 and TRBJ2-7; 8 bases align to TRBD2. This CDR3 has 16 amino acids. Germline V CDR1 and CDR2: SGHRS, YFSETQ. The V and J ends lost 4 bases and 6 bases, in that order; junction bases with no gene match: 15. The CDR3 sequence: CASSLGGTRTPLEQYF. DNA for the CDR3: TGCGCCAGCAGCCTGGGAGGGACTAGGACCCCTCTCGAGCAGTACTTC. Together with reference TRBV5-1 and TRBJ2-7, the CDR3 gives the full variable domain: KAGVTQTPRYLIKTRGQQVTLSCSPISGHRSVSWYQQTPGQGLQFLFEYFSETQRNKGNFPGRFSGRQFSNSRSEMNVSTLELGDSALYLCASSLGGTRTPLEQYFGPGTRLTVT.

The chain is built from TRBV7-2 and TRBJ2-1; 10 bases fit TRBD2. The CDR3 extends over 19 amino acids. After removal of 5 bases from V and 7 bases from J, the junction contained 20 bases not matched to a gene. Germline assignment: CDR1 SGHTA and CDR2 FQGNSA. This chain's CDR3 is CASSARVIAGGLIQNEQFF. In DNA, the CDR3 is TGTGCCAGCAGCGCGCGGGTAATAGCGGGAGGCCTCATCCAGAATGAGCAGTTCTTC. The full variable domain, in which reference TRBV7-2 and TRBJ2-1 provide the parts outside the CDR3, is GAGVSQSPSNKVTEKGKDVELRCDPISGHTALYWYRQSLGQGLEFLIYFQGNSAPDKSGLPSDRFSAERTGGSVSTLTIQRTQQEDSAVYLCASSARVIAGGLIQNEQFFGPGTRLTVL.

The V gene is TRBV19, the J gene TRBJ2-6; 10 bases agree with TRBD1. V lost 3 bases, J lost 1 base, and 3 bases stayed unmatched. The CDR3 sequence is 17 residues long. CDR1 and CDR2 (germline): LNHDA, SQIVND (reference sequence). CDR3 amino acids: CASSMRDRGSGANVLTF. DNA for the CDR3: TGTGCCAGTAGTATGCGGGACAGGGGTTCTGGGGCCAACGTCCTGACTTTC.

This chain uses TRBV5-1 with TRBJ1-2; D is undetermined. The CDR3 loop spans 12 amino acids. Germline loops: CDR1 SGHRS, CDR2 YFSETQ. V dropped 0 bases and J dropped 5 bases, with 5 bases sitting between them. The CDR3 sequence: CASSLASYGYTF. The CDR3 DNA follows: TGCGCCAGCAGCTTGGCTTCTTATGGCTACACCTTC.